This T cell receptor beta chain was observed in a study of cytomegalovirus exposure and HLA in healthy donors. General study results and limits: Roughly uniform depth of sequencing across donors was assumed in presence/absence analyses. Altogether, 150 to 200 TCR beta chains were recorded as cytomegalovirus-associated. In a later analysis, compared with equally common non-associated chains, HLA-associated beta chains were more expanded.

On this clone itself: What it binds is not known.

The PCR employed 60 Vbeta primers together with 13 Jbeta primers. Only in-frame clones appear in the TCRdb table, and some are missing; sequencing was by immunoSEQ multiplex PCR. The sample data list 60,000 to 65,000 clones. All donors participated as healthy donors of bone marrow. The receptor comes from a woman younger than 30 in good health and CMV-seronegative. The sequenced material came from PBMCs.

CDR3 sequence reads: CSVGADGANVLTF. In DNA form, the CDR3 reads TGCAGCGTTGGGGCAGATGGGGCCAACGTCCTGACTTTC. This chain connects TRBV29-1 to TRBJ2-6; D gene uncertain. CDR1 and CDR2 (germline): SQVTM, ANQGSEA. CDR3 length: 13 residues. The ends were cut back, 4 bases at V and 3 bases at J, with 7 bases in the middle.